What follows are 2 T cell receptor beta chains derived from one specimen sequenced in a study of sequential checkpoint blockade in melanoma. TCRdb keeps only in-frame clones here, not all; method: immunoSEQ multiplex PCR. Of some 2,400 clones in the sample, roughly 15% were seen once. The sample's treatment: randomized to nivolumab then ipilimumab (arm A) or the reverse (arm B). Sequencing used tumor tissue (inferred from file names), obtained from a patient given nivolumab and ipilimumab in sequence. The receptors derive from a human donor with melanoma.

In its sample, this clone ranks as medium-sized. This chain connects TRBV4-1 to TRBJ1-5; no clear D gene. Trimming shortened V by 2 bases and J by 4 bases, and 9 bases separated the two germline ends. From germline, CDR1 is MGHRA and CDR2 YSYEKL. The CDR3 spans 14 residues. As DNA, the CDR3 is TGCGCCAGCAGCCAAATGCCAGAGAATCAGCCCCAGCATTTT. Translation: CASSQMPENQPQHF.

This clone was counted a few times. The chain employs TRBV6-8 and TRBJ1-1; a weak D match, TRBD1 (5 bases). Germline CDR1 is MNHGY and CDR2 is SAAAGT. The V end was cut by 5 bases, the J end by 2 bases, with 9 bases between. CDR3 size: 13 residues. The DNA for the CDR3 is TGTGCCAGCAGTGCAAGGGGAAACACTGAAGCTTTCTTT. It is translated as CASSARGNTEAFF.